This entry lists 10 T cell receptor beta chains sequenced from one sample in a study of vaccination and CD4 T cells after COVID-19. Treatment reported: 10-day PBMC culture with coronavirus spike peptide pools or control peptides (ViraFEST assay). These receptors' targets are unknown. Cultured CD4+ T cell DNA was sequenced using the Oncomine TCR Beta short-read assay. Each CDR3 protein gets one entry after TCRdb re-called the PCR reads with MiXCR. The table has around 9,100 distinct CDR3 sequences, about two thirds seen once. The sequencing input was CD4+ T cells from blood, cultured in vitro. The origin of the receptors is a human donor who had recovered from COVID-19.

The chain couples TRBV19 to TRBJ1-2; D remains unclear. V lost 1 base, J lost 4 bases, and 7 bases lay in between. Germline V lookup: CDR1 LNHDA, CDR2 SQIVND (reference sequence). This CDR3 is built from 13 residues. CDR3 DNA sequence: TGTGCCAGTAGTATAGGGCAGGCCTATGGCTACACCTTC. This gives the protein CASSIGQAYGYTF.

The sample holds one count of this clonotype. The V call is TRBV11-3, the J call TRBJ2-7; TRBD1 matches 7 bases. Germline-derived CDR1 and CDR2 are SGHNT and YENEEA. This CDR3 has 15 amino acids. V lost 7 bases and J lost 0; bases outside the gene matches: 9. CDR3 in DNA: TGTGCCAGCACCACAGGGGCTTCGAGCTCCTACGAGCAGTACTTC. Protein sequence: CASTTGASSSYEQYF. The entire variable domain, with the rest obtained from reference TRBV11-3 and TRBJ2-7, is as follows: EAGVVQSPRYKIIEKKQPVAFWCNPISGHNTLYWYLQNLGQGPELLIRYENEEAVDDSQLPKDRFSAERLKGVDSTLKIQPAELGDSAVYLCASTTGASSSYEQYFGPGTRLTVT.

The chain links TRBV20-1 to TRBJ1-6, with D possibly TRBD1 on 5 matching bases. Trimming took off 6 bases at V and 6 bases at J, with 9 bases between the two ends. The CDR3 consists of 12 residues. CDR1 and CDR2 (germline): DFQATT, SNEGSKA (reference sequence). The CDR3 protein is CSATDINSPLHF. The CDR3 region has the DNA TGCAGTGCCACGGACATTAATTCACCCCTCCACTTT.

The chain is built from TRBV24-1 and TRBJ2-3; D gene ambiguous. Germline V gene data show CDR1 as KGHDR and CDR2 as SFDVKD. V shed 0 bases and J shed 4 bases, with 7 bases lying between them. This CDR3 spans 14 amino acids. The CDR3 DNA reads TGTGCCACCAGTGATTTGTCCGCGGCAGATACGCAGTATTTT. Translating it yields CATSDLSAADTQYF.

J is TRBJ2-7 and V is TRBV15; 8 nucleotides match TRBD2. The ends lost 1 base at V and 3 bases at J; junction bases unmatched: 8. Germline CDR1 reads LNHNV; CDR2 reads YYDKDF (reference sequence). The length of the CDR3 is 16 residues. The CDR3 sequence: CATSRASGGNFYEQYF. Here the CDR3 DNA reads TGTGCCACCAGCAGAGCCAGCGGGGGAAACTTCTACGAGCAGTACTTC.

DNA for the CDR3: TGTGCCAGCAGTCCCGAGGGATACTACGAGCAGTACTTC. Its translation is CASSPEGYYEQYF. The chain recombines TRBV7-9 with TRBJ2-7, with D perhaps TRBD2 (5 bases). CDR1 SEHNR and CDR2 FQNEAQ come from the germline V gene (reference sequence). With 6 bases removed from V and 3 bases from J, the gap between germline ends came to 12 bases. This CDR3 contains 13 residues.

To note about this clonotype: One end of the junction does not line up with germline, which may come from a read error. The chain has TRBV7-7 and TRBJ2-3; D is ambiguous. There are 15 residues in the CDR3. The germline V gene encodes CDR1 SSHAT and CDR2 FNYEAQ (reference sequence). The CDR3 DNA reads as TGTGCTAGCAGCCCGCCCGAGACGGGCACAGATACGCAGTATTTT. Translation gives CASSPPETGTDTQYF.

The rearrangement links TRBV4-1 to TRBJ1-6, with D uncertain. The germline gives CDR1 MGHRA, CDR2 YSYEKL. The germline V and J ends were trimmed by 1 base and 9 bases, with 10 bases remaining between them. CDR3 length: 14 amino acids. As DNA, the CDR3 is TGCGCCAGCAGCCAAGCAAACGGAATTTCACCCCTCCACTTT. Translated: CASSQANGISPLHF.

The genes are TRBV7-8 and TRBJ1-2; D is possibly TRBD1 (6 bases). CDR1 is SGHVS and CDR2 is FQNEAQ in the germline V gene. Deletions cut 5 bases from V and 7 bases from J, with 14 bases between. The CDR3 extends over 13 amino acids. The CDR3 loop reads CASSQQGLGGYTF. The CDR3 bases are TGTGCCAGCAGCCAACAGGGACTTGGTGGCTACACCTTC.

The rearrangement links TRBV6-1 to TRBJ1-2, with a tentative D call TRBD1 (5 bases). The CDR3 covers 13 residues. V was trimmed by 8 bases and J by 8 bases, leaving 18 bases between them. CDR1 is MNHNS and CDR2 is SASEGT in the germline V gene. In DNA form, the CDR3 reads TGTGCCAGCCGCTCCGGGGGGGTTGGAGGCTACACCTTC. It codes for CASRSGGVGGYTF.